Following are 10 T cell receptor beta chains from one sample sequenced in a study of blood T cell repertoires in COVID-19. Clones were read by immunoSEQ multiplex PCR, and TCRdb kept only the in-frame ones, dropping some. The table lists a few hundred thousand clones, about 87% of them singletons. The sample taken for sequencing was PBMCs or T cells enriched from blood (not recorded which). All receptors derive from a woman aged 45 to 65 who had recovered from COVID-19.

The J gene is TRBJ2-2, the V gene TRBV30; 12 bases align to TRBD2. CDR1 and CDR2 from the germline V gene are GTSNPN and SVGIG (reference sequence). CDR3 length equals 17 residues. J lost 7 bases, V lost 0 bases, and 9 bases had no gene match. CDR3 DNA: TGTGCCTGGAGTGTTACTAGCGGGGGGCGGATTATCGGGGAGCTGTTTTTT. This codes for CAWSVTSGGRIIGELFF.

This chain joins TRBV7-2 and TRBJ1-2; 10 nucleotides agree with TRBD1. Germline trimming cut 5 bases from V and 0 bases from J; bases unmatched to any gene: 6. In germline, CDR1 is SGHTA, CDR2 FQGNSA. The CDR3 extends over 16 amino acids. CDR3 loop: CASSPLGQGANYGYTF. In DNA, the CDR3 is TGTGCCAGCAGCCCACTAGGACAGGGGGCTAACTATGGCTACACCTTC.

CDR3 sequence: CASSYSTGELNQPQHF. DNA of the CDR3: TGTGCCAGCAGTTACTCGACAGGAGAACTAAATCAGCCCCAGCATTTT. The rearrangement links TRBV6-2 or TRBV6-3 to TRBJ1-5; TRBD1 is a possible D gene (6 bases). The germline V gene encodes CDR1 MNHEY and CDR2 SVGEGT. Trimming removed 0 bases at V and 4 bases at J, with 13 bases between. This CDR3 has 16 residues.

The chain is built from TRBV6-4 and TRBJ2-5; weak D call: TRBD2 (5 bases). Germline CDR1 and CDR2: MRHNA and SNTAGT. Between the trimmed V and J ends, which lost 8 bases and 5 bases, there was a span of 15 bases. This CDR3 has 13 amino acids. This chain's CDR3 is CASSSPRRETQYF. The CDR3 DNA follows: TGTGCCAGCTCGTCCCCGCGGAGGGAGACCCAGTACTTC.

The chain employs TRBV4-1 and TRBJ1-5, with 7 bases that match TRBD1. There are 14 residues in the CDR3. V dropped 1 base and J dropped 5; count of bases not matched to a gene: 2. CDR1 is MGHRA, CDR2 YSYEKL, per germline. CDR3 loop: CASSQGDSYQPQHF. CDR3 DNA sequence: TGCGCCAGCAGCCAAGGGGACAGTTATCAGCCCCAGCATTTT.

The genes are TRBV5-6 and TRBJ2-5; 9 bases are shared with TRBD2. Trimming took 3 bases from V and 2 from J; bases not matched to a gene: 8. The CDR3 loop spans 16 amino acids. From germline, CDR1 is SGHDT and CDR2 YYEEEE. The CDR3 spells CASSSYSGGTQETQYF. The CDR3 DNA follows: TGTGCCAGCAGCTCGTATAGCGGGGGAACGCAAGAGACCCAGTACTTC.

This rearrangement joins TRBV6-2 or TRBV6-3 to TRBJ2-1; 12 bases agree with TRBD2. This CDR3 spans 15 amino acids. Germline CDR1 reads MNHEY; CDR2 reads SVGEGT. Trimming removed 4 bases from V and 4 bases from J; junction bases left unmatched: 2. CDR3 in DNA: TGTGCCAGCAGTTCCACTAGCGGGGGGTACAATGAGCAGTTCTTC. Its protein is CASSSTSGGYNEQFF.

The rearrangement joins TRBV11-3 to TRBJ2-1; TRBD2 aligns across 7 bases. Germline loops: CDR1 SGHNT, CDR2 YENEEA. J lost 6 bases, V lost 6 bases, and 8 bases had no gene match. The CDR3 sequence is 14 residues long. CDR3 in amino acids: CASSLGGIGNEQFF. CDR3 in DNA: TGTGCCAGCAGTCTCGGGGGGATTGGCAATGAGCAGTTCTTC.

This chain joins TRBV27 and TRBJ2-3, with 8 bases lining up with TRBD1. Unmatched junction bases numbered 6, after V lost 3 bases and J lost 4 bases. Germline CDR1 and CDR2: MNHEY and SMNVEV (reference sequence). The CDR3 runs 15 residues. The CDR3 here is CASSFQGARADTQYF. CDR3 coding DNA: TGTGCCAGCAGTTTCCAGGGGGCGCGAGCAGATACGCAGTATTTT.

The CDR3 region has the DNA TGTGCCAGCAGCTTCCTCATAGGGGGGACAGACTATGGCTACACCTTC. Its translation: CASSFLIGGTDYGYTF. The rearrangement links TRBV7-2 to TRBJ1-2; 7 bases line up with TRBD1. The junction had 10 bases not matched to a gene; V was cut back by 3 bases and J by 3 bases. CDR3 length: 16 amino acids. Germline CDR1 reads SGHTA; CDR2 reads FQGNSA.